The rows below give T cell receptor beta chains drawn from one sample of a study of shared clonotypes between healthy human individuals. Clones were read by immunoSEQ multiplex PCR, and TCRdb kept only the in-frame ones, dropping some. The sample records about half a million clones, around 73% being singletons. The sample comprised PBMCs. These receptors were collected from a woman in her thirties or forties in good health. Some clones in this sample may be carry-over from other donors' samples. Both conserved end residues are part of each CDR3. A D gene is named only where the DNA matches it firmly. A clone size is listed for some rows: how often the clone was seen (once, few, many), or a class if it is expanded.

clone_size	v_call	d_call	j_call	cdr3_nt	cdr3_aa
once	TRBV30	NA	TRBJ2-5	TGTGCCTGGAGTGTAAGGGGGGCCCGCCCCCAAGAGACCCAGTACTTC	CAWSVRGARPQETQYF
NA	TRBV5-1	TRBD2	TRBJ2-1	TGCGCCAGCCCCAGAACGGGAGGTTGGTACAATGAGCAGTTCTTC	CASPRTGGWYNEQFF
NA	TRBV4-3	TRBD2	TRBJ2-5	TGCGCCAGCAGCCAAGGTTATAGCGGGAGCGGAGAGACCCAGTACTTC	CASSQGYSGSGETQYF
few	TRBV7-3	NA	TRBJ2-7	TGTGCCAGCAGCTCCCAGGGAACCTCCGAGCAGTACTTC	CASSSQGTSEQYF
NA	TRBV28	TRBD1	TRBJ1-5	TGTGCCAGCAGTGGGACAGATTATAGCAATCAGCCCCAGCATTTT	CASSGTDYSNQPQHF
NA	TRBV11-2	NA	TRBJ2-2	TGTGCCAGCAGCCTAGAGCCTACCCCCGGGGAGCTGTTTTTT	CASSLEPTPGELFF
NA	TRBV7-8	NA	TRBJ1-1	TGTGCCAGCAGCTTAGGGAAGAACACTGAAGCTTTCTTT	CASSLGKNTEAFF
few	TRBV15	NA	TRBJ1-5	TGTGCCACCAGCAGAGTGGGCGGGAATCAGCCCCAGCATTTT	CATSRVGGNQPQHF
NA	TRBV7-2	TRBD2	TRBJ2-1	TGTGCCAGCAGCCTTGTAGCGGGAGGGAGCGATGAGCAGTTCTTC	CASSLVAGGSDEQFF
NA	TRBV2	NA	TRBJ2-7	TGTGCCAGCAGTGAAGGGACCTCCTACGAGCAGTACTTC	CASSEGTSYEQYF
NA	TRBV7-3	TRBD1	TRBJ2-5	TGTGCCAGCAGCTTACAAGGGGGCGGGGAGACCCAGTACTTC	CASSLQGGGETQYF
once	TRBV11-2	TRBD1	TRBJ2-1	TGTGCCAGCAACCCCCGGACAGGGGTCGACAATGAGCAGTTCTTC	CASNPRTGVDNEQFF
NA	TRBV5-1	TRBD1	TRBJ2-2	TGCGCCAGCAGCCAGGGGGTCAGAGGCGCCGGGGAGCTGTTTTTT	CASSQGVRGAGELFF
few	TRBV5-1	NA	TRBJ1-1	TGCGCCAGCAGGGGGAGCAGTGAAGCTTTCTTT	CASRGSSEAFF
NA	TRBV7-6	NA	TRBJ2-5	TGTGCCAGCAGCCCCGACAGGCAAGAGACCCAGTACTTC	CASSPDRQETQYF
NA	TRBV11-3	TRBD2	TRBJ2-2	TGTGCCAGCAGCGGCGAGGGAGGGCCCGGCGGGGAGCTGTTTTTT	CASSGEGGPGGELFF
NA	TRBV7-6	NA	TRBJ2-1	TGTGCCAGCAGCCAGGGACGGGCGATCTACAATGAGCAGTTCTTC	CASSQGRAIYNEQFF
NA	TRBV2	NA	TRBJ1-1	TGTGCCAGCAGTGTGCGGGGGGCTTTAAACACTGAAGCTTTCTTT	CASSVRGALNTEAFF
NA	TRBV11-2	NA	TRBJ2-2	TGTGCCAGCAGCTTTTTGGCGACAGGTCAAACCGGGGAGCTGTTTTTT	CASSFLATGQTGELFF
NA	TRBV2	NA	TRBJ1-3	TGTGCCAGCAGACAAAGCGGGCCTACTGGAAACACCATATATTTT	CASRQSGPTGNTIYF
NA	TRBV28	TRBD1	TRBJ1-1	TGTGCCAGCTTCCAACGGACAGGGAACATGAACACTGAAGCCTTCTTT	CASFQRTGNMNTEAFF
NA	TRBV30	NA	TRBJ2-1	TGTGCCTGGGAGAACGCAGTTTACAATGAGCAGTTCTTC	CAWENAVYNEQFF
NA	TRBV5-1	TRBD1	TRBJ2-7	TGCGCCAGCAGCTTCGACAGGGGTACCTACGAGCAGTACTTC	CASSFDRGTYEQYF
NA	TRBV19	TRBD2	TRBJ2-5	TGTGCCAGTAGTATGGGCGGGAGGGCGTCAGAGACCCAGTACTTC	CASSMGGRASETQYF
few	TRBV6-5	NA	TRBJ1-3	TGTGCCAGCAGTCCCGACAACTCTGGAAACACCATATATTTT	CASSPDNSGNTIYF
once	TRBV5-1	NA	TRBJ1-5	TGTGCCAGCAGCTTGGATGGGGGATCGATCAATCAGCCCCAGCATTTT	CASSLDGGSINQPQHF
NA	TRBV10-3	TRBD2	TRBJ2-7	TGTGCCGCCGGAGCGGGAGGGCCCTACGAGCAGTACTTC	CAAGAGGPYEQYF
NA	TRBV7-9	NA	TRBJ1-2	TGTGCCAGCAGAAAAAGGGATTCCGACTCTGGCTACACCTTC	CASRKRDSDSGYTF
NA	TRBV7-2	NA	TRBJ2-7	TGTGCCAGCAGCTTACAGGGGTATCCCTACGAGCAGTACTTC	CASSLQGYPYEQYF
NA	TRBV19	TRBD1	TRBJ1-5	TGTGCCAGTAGTATTTTACCCGACAGGGCTGGACAGCCCCAGCATTTT	CASSILPDRAGQPQHF
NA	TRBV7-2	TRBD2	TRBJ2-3	TGTGCCAGCAGCTTACTAGCGGGAATTGTAGATACGCAGTATTTT	CASSLLAGIVDTQYF
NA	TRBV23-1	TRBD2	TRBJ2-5	TGCGCCAGCAGGACTAGACTAGCGGGGCTCCAAGAGACCCAGTACTTC	CASRTRLAGLQETQYF
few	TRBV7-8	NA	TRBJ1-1	TGTGCCAGCAGCTTACCGGGGGCGGTCACTGAAGCTTTCTTT	CASSLPGAVTEAFF
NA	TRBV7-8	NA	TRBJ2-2	TGTGCCAGCAGCTTAGCTGGGGGAGCCCGTTTGAGCGGGGAGCTGTTTTTT	CASSLAGGARLSGELFF
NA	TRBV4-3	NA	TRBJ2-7	TGCGCCAGCAGCCGTCGCTCAGGAGATTACGAGCAGTACTTC	CASSRRSGDYEQYF
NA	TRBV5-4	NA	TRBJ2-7	TGTGCCAGCAGCTTGGGAGCACTCAGCTCCTACGAGCAGTACTTC	CASSLGALSSYEQYF
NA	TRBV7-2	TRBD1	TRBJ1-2	TGTGCCAGCAGCTTAGGGGCTGGGACAGCCTATGGCTACACCTTC	CASSLGAGTAYGYTF
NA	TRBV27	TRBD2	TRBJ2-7	TGTGCCAGCAGTCCATATCGGGGGGGCGGGAACTCCTACGAGCAGTACTTC	CASSPYRGGGNSYEQYF
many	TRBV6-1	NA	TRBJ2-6	TGTGCCAGCAGTCAGACAAGCTCTGGGGCCAACGTCCTGACTTTC	CASSQTSSGANVLTF
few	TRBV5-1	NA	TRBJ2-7	TGCGCCAGCAGCTTGGAAGGAGGGTTGGGCGAGCAGTACTTC	CASSLEGGLGEQYF